Listed below are T cell receptor beta chains from one sample, sequenced in a study of blood T cell repertoires in COVID-19. Method: immunoSEQ multiplex PCR; TCRdb's copy keeps in-frame clones and lacks some. Here the sample spans about 250,000 clones, about 80% being singletons. The sample taken for sequencing was peripheral blood. These receptors were collected from a man older than 75 with acute or convalescent COVID-19. Each CDR3 is given with its conserved first and last residue. D genes are given only for firm matches. Part of the rows lack a size; the others show once, few, many or a class for expanded clones.

J: TRBJ1-1; D: TRBD1; V: TRBV19; size: -; CDR3: CASPGQGGTEAFF; DNA: TGTGCCAGTCCGGGACAGGGGGGCACTGAAGCTTTCTTT
J: TRBJ1-6; D: -; V: TRBV6-5; size: -; CDR3: CASSYSGLLNSPLHF; DNA: TGTGCCAGCAGTTATTCGGGTCTCCTAAATTCACCCCTCCACTTT
J: TRBJ2-1; D: TRBD1; V: TRBV18; size: -; CDR3: CASSSLRRDREHNEQFF; DNA: TGTGCCAGCTCCAGTCTGCGCCGGGACAGGGAACACAATGAGCAGTTCTTC
J: TRBJ1-6; D: TRBD1; V: TRBV6-5; size: -; CDR3: CASSYSPGTGSPLHF; DNA: TGTGCCAGCAGTTACTCGCCCGGGACAGGATCACCCCTCCACTTT
J: TRBJ1-6; D: TRBD1; V: TRBV30; size: many; CDR3: CAWRGGQSGYSPLHF; DNA: TGTGCCTGGAGAGGGGGACAGTCGGGGTATTCACCCCTCCACTTT
J: TRBJ2-7; D: -; V: TRBV5-1; size: few; CDR3: CASSLWTEAYEQYF; DNA: TGCGCCAGCAGCTTGTGGACAGAAGCTTACGAGCAGTACTTC
J: TRBJ1-2; D: -; V: TRBV24-1; size: -; CDR3: CATSVRDYGYTF; DNA: TGTGCCACCAGTGTGCGGGACTATGGCTACACCTTC
J: TRBJ2-7; D: -; V: TRBV9; size: -; CDR3: CASSVGHSFLYEQYF; DNA: TGTGCCAGCAGCGTAGGCCACTCCTTCCTTTACGAGCAGTACTTC
J: TRBJ1-3; D: -; V: TRBV4-2; size: -; CDR3: CASSPRNEGIGNTIYF; DNA: TGTGCCAGCAGCCCCCGTAATGAGGGCATCGGAAACACCATATATTTT
J: TRBJ1-6; D: TRBD1; V: TRBV27; size: -; CDR3: CASSLARTGIPLHF; DNA: TGTGCCAGCAGTTTAGCGCGGACAGGCATACCCCTCCACTTT
J: TRBJ1-4; D: -; V: TRBV24-1; size: -; CDR3: CATSDSAEGGANEKLFF; DNA: TGTGCCACCAGTGACTCCGCGGAGGGGGGGGCTAATGAAAAACTGTTTTTT
J: TRBJ2-2; D: -; V: TRBV7-2; size: -; CDR3: CASRSSGNTGELFF; DNA: TGTGCCAGCAGGTCCAGCGGGAACACCGGGGAGCTGTTTTTT
J: TRBJ1-4; D: -; V: TRBV4-1; size: -; CDR3: CASSRLPGTGDEKLFF; DNA: TGCGCCAGCAGCCGCCTCCCCGGGACGGGGGATGAAAAACTGTTTTTT
J: TRBJ2-7; D: TRBD2; V: TRBV18; size: -; CDR3: CASSLGTSGGYEQYF; DNA: TGTGCCAGCTCACTCGGGACTAGCGGGGGCTACGAGCAGTACTTC
J: TRBJ2-2; D: TRBD1; V: TRBV19; size: few; CDR3: CASSTRTGVDTGELFF; DNA: TGTGCCAGTAGTACTCGGACAGGGGTTGACACCGGGGAGCTGTTTTTT